This T cell receptor (beta chain) derives from a study of cytomegalovirus exposure and HLA in healthy donors. Germline V lookup: CDR1 SGHAT, CDR2 FQNNGV. This CDR3 has 16 residues. V was shortened by 2 bases and J by 3 bases, with 17 bases between the two germline ends. Whole-study results and caveats: In an earlier analysis, most TCR beta V segments were productive about 87% or about 30% of the time. Reportedly, fewer N-insertions than the roughly 700-donor mean appeared in an Asian-associated ancestry cluster in a later analysis.

Regarding this clone: The antigen is undetermined.

The study ran its PCR with 60 Vbeta and 13 Jbeta primers. Using immunoSEQ multiplex PCR, the repertoire was profiled, and TCRdb retains in-frame clones only, with some absent. The sample contains approximately 100,000 clones, more than 60% of which appear only once. The TCR sequence derives from a man between 18 and 29 years old in good health and CMV-seropositive. The material sequenced was PBMCs. The chain employs TRBV11-2 and TRBJ2-7, with a possible D match to TRBD2 (7 bases). CDR3 residues: CASSLSTGGIYYEQYF. CDR3 DNA: TGTGCCAGCAGCTTATCGACGGGGGGCATATACTACGAGCAGTACTTC.